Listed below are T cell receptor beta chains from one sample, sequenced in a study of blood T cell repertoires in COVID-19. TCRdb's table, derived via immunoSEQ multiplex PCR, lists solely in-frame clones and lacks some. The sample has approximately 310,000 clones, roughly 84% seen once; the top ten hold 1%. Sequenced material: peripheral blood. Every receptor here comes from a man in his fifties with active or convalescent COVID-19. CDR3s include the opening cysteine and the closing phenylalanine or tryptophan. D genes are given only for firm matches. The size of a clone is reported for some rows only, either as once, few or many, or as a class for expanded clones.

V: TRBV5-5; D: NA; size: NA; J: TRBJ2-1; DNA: TGTGCCAGCAGCTTGTCCTTGAGCTCCTACAATGAGCAGTTCTTC; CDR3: CASSLSLSSYNEQFF
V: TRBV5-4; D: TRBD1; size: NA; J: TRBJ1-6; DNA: TGTGCCAGCAGCTTTTTCGACAGGGAAAATTCACCCCTCCACTTT; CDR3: CASSFFDRENSPLHF
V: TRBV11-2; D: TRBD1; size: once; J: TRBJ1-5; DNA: TGTGCCAGCAGCGCCGGCCAGGGGGCTGTGGATCAGCCCCAGCATTTT; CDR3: CASSAGQGAVDQPQHF
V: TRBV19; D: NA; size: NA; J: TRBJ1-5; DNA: TGTGCCAGTAGTAGAGACCTCTCTCAGCCCCAGCATTTT; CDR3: CASSRDLSQPQHF
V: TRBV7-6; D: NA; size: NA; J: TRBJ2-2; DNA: TGTGCCAGCAGCCCTGGACAGCCCGGAACCGGGGAGCTGTTTTTT; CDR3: CASSPGQPGTGELFF
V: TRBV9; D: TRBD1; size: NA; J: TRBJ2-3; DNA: TGTGCCAGCAGCGTAGAGGGCAGGGGGACAGATACGCAGTATTTT; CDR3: CASSVEGRGTDTQYF
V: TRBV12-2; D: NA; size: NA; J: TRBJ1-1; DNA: TGTGCAAGTCGCTTACCGGGACAGGGGGCGGAACCGAACACTGAAGCTTTCTTT; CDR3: CASRLPGQGAEPNTEAFF
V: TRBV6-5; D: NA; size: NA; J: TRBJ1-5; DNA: TGTGCCAGCACACAGATGAATCAGCCCCAGCATTTT; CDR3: CASTQMNQPQHF
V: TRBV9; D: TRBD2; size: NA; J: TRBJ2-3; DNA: TGTGCCAGCAGCGTAGGGCTAGCGGGCACAGATACGCAGTATTTT; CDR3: CASSVGLAGTDTQYF
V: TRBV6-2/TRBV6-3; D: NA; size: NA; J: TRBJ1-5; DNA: TGTGCCAGCAGTTACCCGGTGGATGGAGTGGGCAATCAGCCCCAGCATTTT; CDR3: CASSYPVDGVGNQPQHF
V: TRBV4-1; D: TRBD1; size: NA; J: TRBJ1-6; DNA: TGCGCCAGCAGCCAAGTTACAGGGGATAGGACCCCGGCCCTCCACTTT; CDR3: CASSQVTGDRTPALHF
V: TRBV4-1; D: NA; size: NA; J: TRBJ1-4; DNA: TGCGCCAGCAGCCAAGATACAGGGAGTAAGGCAACTAATGAAAAACTGTTTTTT; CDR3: CASSQDTGSKATNEKLFF
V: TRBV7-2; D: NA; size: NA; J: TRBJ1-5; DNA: TGTGCCAGCAGCTTAGCGCTGAGTCAGCCCCAGCATTTT; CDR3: CASSLALSQPQHF
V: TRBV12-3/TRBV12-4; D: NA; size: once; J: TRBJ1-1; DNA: TGTGCCAGCAGTCCTGGGCCGGGGGATGAAGCTTTCTTT; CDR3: CASSPGPGDEAFF
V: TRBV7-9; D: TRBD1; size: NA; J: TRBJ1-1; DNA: TGTGCCAGCAGCCTCCAGGGGGCGGGGAACACTGAAGCTTTCTTT; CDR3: CASSLQGAGNTEAFF
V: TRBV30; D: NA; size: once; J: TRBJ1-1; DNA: TGTGCCTGGAGGATCAGTGTGAACACTGAAGCTTTCTTT; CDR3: CAWRISVNTEAFF
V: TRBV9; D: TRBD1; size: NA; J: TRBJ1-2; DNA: TGTGCCAGCAGCGCCCTTGGAAACTCGGGACAGGGGGAATACTATGGCTACACCTTC; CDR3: CASSALGNSGQGEYYGYTF
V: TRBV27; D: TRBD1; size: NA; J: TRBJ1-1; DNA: TGTGCCAGCAGTTTAGGGAGGGGGACAGGGGGCTCTAACACTGAAGCTTTCTTT; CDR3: CASSLGRGTGGSNTEAFF
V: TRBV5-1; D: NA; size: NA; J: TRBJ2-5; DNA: TGCGCCAGCAGCTTGGTGCGGGGGCTCCAAGAGACCCAGTACTTC; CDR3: CASSLVRGLQETQYF
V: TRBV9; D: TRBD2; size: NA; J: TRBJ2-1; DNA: TGTGCCAGCAGCGTAGGCCTAGCGGGTTACAATGAGCAGTTCTTC; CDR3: CASSVGLAGYNEQFF
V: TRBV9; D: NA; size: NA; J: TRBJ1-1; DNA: TGTGCCAGCAGCCCAGGAGGCCCGAACACTGAAGCTTTCTTT; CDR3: CASSPGGPNTEAFF
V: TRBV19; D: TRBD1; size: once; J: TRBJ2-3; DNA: TGTGCCAGTAGTCCCTATGGACAGGGGGCGGTAGATACGCAGTATTTT; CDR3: CASSPYGQGAVDTQYF
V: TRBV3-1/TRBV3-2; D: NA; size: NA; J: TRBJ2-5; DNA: TGTGCCAGCAGCCCCCAGGATCAAGGGACCCAGTACTTC; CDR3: CASSPQDQGTQYF
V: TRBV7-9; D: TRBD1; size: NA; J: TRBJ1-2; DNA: TGTGCCAGCAGCCGGGACAGCCTTGGCTACACCTTC; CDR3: CASSRDSLGYTF
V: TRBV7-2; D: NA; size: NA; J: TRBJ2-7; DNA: TGTGCCAGCAGCCCCCGTGGAGGCTACGAGCAGTACTTC; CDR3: CASSPRGGYEQYF
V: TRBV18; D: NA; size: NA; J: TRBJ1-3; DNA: TGTGCCAGCTCCCATCGCTCGGAGGGTCGGGGCTCTGGAAACACCATATATTTT; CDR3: CASSHRSEGRGSGNTIYF
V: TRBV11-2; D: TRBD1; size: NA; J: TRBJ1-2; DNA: TGTGCCAGCAGCTTAGGGACAGGGAAGGACTATGGCTACACCTTC; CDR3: CASSLGTGKDYGYTF
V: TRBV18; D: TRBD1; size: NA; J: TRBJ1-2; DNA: TGTGCCAGCTCGCCAGGACAGGGGAGGTCCTATGGCTACACCTTC; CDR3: CASSPGQGRSYGYTF
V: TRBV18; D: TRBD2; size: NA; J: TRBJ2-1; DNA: TGTGCCAGCTCACCACGTGTTCTCAGACTAGCGGGAGACGACAACAATGAGCAGTTCTTC; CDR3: CASSPRVLRLAGDDNNEQFF
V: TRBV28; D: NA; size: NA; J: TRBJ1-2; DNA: TGTGCCAGCAGTTTACCGCCAGTGGCCGGCTACACCTTC; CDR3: CASSLPPVAGYTF
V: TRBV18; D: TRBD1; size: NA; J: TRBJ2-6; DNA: TGTGCCAGCTCACGTATTACCGGGACAGCAAACTCTGGGGCCAACGTCCTGACTTTC; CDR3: CASSRITGTANSGANVLTF
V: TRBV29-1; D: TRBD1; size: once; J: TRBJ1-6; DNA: TGCAGCGTTTCGGACAGGGGTGATAATTCACCCCTCCACTTT; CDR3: CSVSDRGDNSPLHF
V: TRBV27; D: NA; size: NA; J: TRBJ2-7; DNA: TGTGCCAGCAGTTTATCGTGGGGGGACAGCCCCTCCTACGAGCAGTACTTC; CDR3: CASSLSWGDSPSYEQYF
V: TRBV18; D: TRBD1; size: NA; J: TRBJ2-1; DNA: TGTGCCAGCTCACCGTCCCGGGACAGGGACTACAATGAGCAGTTCTTC; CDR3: CASSPSRDRDYNEQFF
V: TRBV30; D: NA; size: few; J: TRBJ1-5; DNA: TGTGCCTGGAGTGTAAGGGGGGGAAGTCAGCCCCAGCATTTT; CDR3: CAWSVRGGSQPQHF
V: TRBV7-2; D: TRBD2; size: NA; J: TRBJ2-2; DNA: TGTGCCAGCAGCATCCTTCAAGGGGGACTAGCGGGAGCCCACGGGGAGCTGTTTTTT; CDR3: CASSILQGGLAGAHGELFF
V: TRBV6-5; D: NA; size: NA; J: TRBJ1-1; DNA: TGTGCCACCCGGGGGGGGGCGAGTACTGAAGCTTTCTTT; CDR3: CATRGGASTEAFF
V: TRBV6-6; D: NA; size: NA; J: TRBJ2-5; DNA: TGTGCCAGCAAGCCTCTAGCGTACCAAGAGACCCAGTACTTC; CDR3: CASKPLAYQETQYF
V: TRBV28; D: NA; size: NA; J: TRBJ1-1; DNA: TGTGCCAGCAGTGAGAGCGGCTTGAACACTGAAGCTTTCTTT; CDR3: CASSESGLNTEAFF
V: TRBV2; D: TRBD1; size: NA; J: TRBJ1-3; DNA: TGTGCCAGCAGGTCCGGGACAGGGGGAAACACCATATATTTT; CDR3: CASRSGTGGNTIYF